One and the same sample provided the 17 T cell receptor beta chains below, sequenced in a study of long-term antiretroviral therapy in people with HIV. They ran version v3.0 of the immunoSEQ assay at survey level. Assay used: immunoSEQ multiplex PCR; TCRdb lists only in-frame clones, some missing. The sample includes about 24,000 clones, 86% of them seen just once. This specimen consisted of unsorted PBMCs, obtained 1.8 years before starting antiretroviral therapy. Source of these receptors: a woman in her twenties or thirties with HIV.

This clone showed up just a few times. The chain joins TRBV19 to TRBJ1-6; the match to TRBD1 covers 9 bases. V was clipped by 3 bases and J by 9 bases; unmatched bases: 0. The germline V gene has CDR1 LNHDA and CDR2 SQIVND (reference sequence). The CDR3 covers 13 residues. For the CDR3, the DNA is TGTGCCAGTAGTATGGACAGGGGTTCACCCCTCCACTTT. This gives the protein CASSMDRGSPLHF.

The gene calls are TRBV7-9 and TRBJ1-2; 9 positions agree with TRBD1. The germline V gene has CDR1 SEHNR and CDR2 FQNEAQ (reference sequence). V trimming: 5 bases; J trimming: 4 bases; junction bases outside the gene matches: 8. The CDR3 extends over 15 amino acids. The CDR3 coding sequence is TGTGCCAGCAGCAGACCGGGACAGGGCGTCTATGGCTACACCTTC. This sequence encodes CASSRPGQGVYGYTF.

This clone was seen once. The V call is TRBV6-5, the J call TRBJ2-5; 7 bases fit TRBD1. Per germline, CDR1 MNHEY and CDR2 SVGAGI. This CDR3 comprises 13 residues. V shed 2 bases and J 3 bases; nucleotides not matched to a gene: 0. CDR3 amino acids: CASSYGTEETQYF. Here the CDR3 DNA reads TGTGCCAGCAGTTACGGGACAGAAGAGACCCAGTACTTC.

The rearrangement joins TRBV30 to TRBJ2-1; 15 nucleotides agree with TRBD2. Germline V gene data show CDR1 as GTSNPN and CDR2 as SVGIG (reference sequence). Germline trimming cut 0 bases from V and 7 bases from J; bases unmatched to any gene: 4. This CDR3 has 16 residues. The CDR3 loop reads CAWSVAGTSGGNEQFF. In DNA form, the CDR3 reads TGTGCCTGGAGTGTGGCCGGGACTAGCGGGGGGAATGAGCAGTTCTTC. The variable domain in full, completed from reference TRBV30 and TRBJ2-1, reads SQTIHQWPATLVQPVGSPLSLECTVEGTSNPNLYWYRQAAGRGLQLLFYSVGIGQISSEVPQNLSASRPQDRQFILSSKKLLLSDSGFYLCAWSVAGTSGGNEQFFGPGTRLTVL.

This clone was found a few times. The chain recombines TRBV5-3 with TRBJ2-7, with D maybe TRBD1 (6 bases). Being an ORF, TRBV5-3 has a function that is uncertain. V dropped 10 bases and J dropped 8 bases, with 25 bases sitting between them. The CDR3 spans 14 residues. This chain's CDR3 is CASPRTVIKFQQYV. The CDR3 nucleotides read TGTGCCTCCCCTCGGACAGTAATTAAATTTCAGCAGTACGTC.

The chain recombines TRBV30 with TRBJ1-1; TRBD1 might be the D (5 bases). CDR3 size: 14 residues. CDR1 and CDR2 (germline): GTSNPN, SVGIG (reference sequence). Trimming removed 5 bases at V and 1 base at J, with 14 bases between. CDR3 residues: CAWGRDSANTEAFF. Written as DNA, the CDR3 is TGTGCCTGGGGGAGGGACTCCGCGAACACTGAAGCTTTCTTT.

This chain uses TRBV15 with TRBJ2-3, with D uncertain. Trimming removed 0 bases at V and 3 bases at J, with 1 base between. In germline, CDR1 is LNHNV, CDR2 YYDKDF (reference sequence). The CDR3 is 12 residues long. The CDR3 loop reads CATSRDTDTQYF. CDR3 sequence (DNA): TGTGCCACCAGCAGAGATACAGATACGCAGTATTTT.

V gene TRBV4-1 combines with J gene TRBJ2-1, with 7 bases matching TRBD1. The CDR3 runs to 16 residues. J gave up 7 bases and V 2 bases, and 11 bases lay outside the gene matches. Germline assignment: CDR1 MGHRA and CDR2 YSYEKL. CDR3 coding DNA: TGCGCCAGCAGCCAAAAAGACAGGGAATCTGTTAATGAGCAGTTCTTC. This encodes CASSQKDRESVNEQFF.

The gene calls are TRBV6-5 and TRBJ2-5, with D tentatively TRBD1 (5 bases). V was trimmed by 0 bases and J by 4 bases, leaving 12 bases between them. This CDR3 region has 15 residues. In germline, CDR1 is MNHEY, CDR2 SVGAGI. In DNA form, the CDR3 reads TGTGCCAGCAGTTACTCGAAGGGGCGAAGAGAGACCCAGTACTTC. Encoded protein: CASSYSKGRRETQYF.

The chain couples TRBV7-8 to TRBJ2-5; D gene unclear. The ends were cut back, 5 bases at V and 1 base at J, with 11 bases in the middle. This CDR3 has 14 residues. The germline V gene encodes CDR1 SGHVS and CDR2 FQNEAQ. The CDR3 spells CASSHSQFQETQYF. The CDR3 region has the DNA TGTGCCAGCAGCCACAGCCAATTCCAAGAGACCCAGTACTTC.

V usage is TRBV29-1 and J usage is TRBJ1-1; TRBD1 is a possible D gene (6 bases). Trimming shortened V by 6 bases and J by 7 bases, and 15 bases separated the two germline ends. Germline V gene lookup returns CDR1 SQVTM and CDR2 ANQGSEA. CDR3 length equals 12 residues. The CDR3 coding sequence is TGCAGCGTCCTACAGGGTACGGGTGAAGCTTTCTTT. As protein: CSVLQGTGEAFF.

The rearrangement uses TRBV6-1 and TRBJ1-2; tentative D call: TRBD1 (6 bases). V was cut by 1 base and J by 5 bases, with 11 bases left in between. The CDR3 sequence is 14 residues long. The germline V gene encodes CDR1 MNHNS and CDR2 SASEGT. CDR3 in DNA: TGTGCCAGCAGTGAAGTCAGGGGAATATATGGCTACACCTTC. Protein product: CASSEVRGIYGYTF.

This chain links TRBV30 with TRBJ1-1, with D unresolved. The germline gives CDR1 GTSNPN, CDR2 SVGIG (reference sequence). Trimming stripped 0 bases from V and 1 base from J, with 9 bases between. This CDR3 has 14 residues. The CDR3 DNA sequence: TGTGCCTGGAGTGTCGGGGTCCAGAACACTGAAGCTTTCTTT. It yields the protein CAWSVGVQNTEAFF.

The chain has TRBV7-7 and TRBJ2-3; 12 bases fit TRBD2. The CDR3 is 15 residues long. V shed 4 bases and J 6 bases; nucleotides not matched to a gene: 5. CDR1 SSHAT and CDR2 FNYEAQ come from the germline V gene (reference sequence). For the CDR3, the DNA is TGTGCCAGCAGCTCTCGGACTAGCGGGGTGGATACGCAGTATTTT. Translation gives CASSSRTSGVDTQYF.

V usage is TRBV5-1 and J usage is TRBJ2-5; 7 nucleotides line up with TRBD2. From germline, CDR1 is SGHRS and CDR2 YFSETQ. There are 14 residues in the CDR3. Trimming at V came to 0 bases and at J to 4 bases, leaving 3 bases not matched to a gene. CDR3 bases: TGCGCCAGCAGCTTGGGTTGGGAGGGAGAGACCCAGTACTTC. It is translated as CASSLGWEGETQYF.

V is TRBV19 and J is TRBJ2-3, with D perhaps TRBD1 or TRBD2 (5 bases each). This CDR3 spans 14 amino acids. Germline loops: CDR1 LNHDA, CDR2 SQIVND (reference sequence). Trimming took 5 bases from V and 1 from J, leaving 10 bases between them. The CDR3 loop reads CASSGDVGTDTQYF. The CDR3 DNA reads TGTGCCAGTAGTGGGGACGTCGGCACAGATACGCAGTATTTT.

The chain combines TRBV6-5 with TRBJ1-2; perhaps TRBD1 as D (5 bases). In germline, CDR1 is MNHEY, CDR2 SVGAGI. This CDR3 comprises 14 residues. V was clipped by 6 bases and J by 8 bases, with 19 bases between them. The CDR3 nucleotides read TGTGCCAGCAGCCCCCCGGGGGTGGTTGGGGGCTACACCTTC. Its protein product is CASSPPGVVGGYTF.